The sequence of this T cell receptor (beta chain) was determined in a study of T cell clonality in common variable immunodeficiency. Whole-study findings and limits: Compared with healthy controls, CVID subjects showed increased TCRbeta clonality, mostly in about a third.

This CDR3 comprises 15 residues. Deletions cut 7 bases from V and 0 bases from J, with 12 bases between. Per the germline V gene, CDR1 is LNHDA and CDR2 is SQIVND (reference sequence). The sample holds many counts of this clone. Its antigen is not known. The CDR3 goes on 3 residues after the read ends, and that part is filled in from the germline J gene. Blood samples were heparinized, about 4.5 to 9 ml per donor. TCRdb keeps only in-frame clones here, not all; method: immunoSEQ multiplex PCR. The sample contains 35,000 or so clones, none of them singletons. The receptor was isolated from a person aged 18 to 70 in good health. The V call is TRBV19, the J call TRBJ2-2; no clear D gene. Sequencing was done on a sample of peripheral blood mononuclear cells. This CDR3 is CASKPGYANTGELFF. The sequenced part of the CDR3 DNA is TGTGCCAGTAAGCCAGGCTATGCGAACACCGGGGAG.